What follows are 3 T cell receptor beta chains derived from one specimen sequenced in a study of PD-1 blockade in classical Hodgkin lymphoma. All patients relapsed after autologous stem cell transplantation, and brentuximab vedotin exposure varied. The data were produced by immunoSEQ multiplex PCR, yet TCRdb's version contains in-frame clones alone and is incomplete. The sample shows some 58,000 clones, more than 70% of them seen only once. The input for sequencing was peripheral blood mononuclear cells (PBMCs), taken before the second cycle of nivolumab. These receptors were taken from a human donor with classical Hodgkin lymphoma.

This chain links TRBV28 with TRBJ1-1; possibly TRBD1 for D (5 bases). V lost 5 bases and J lost 6, with 19 bases in between. The CDR3 runs to 15 residues. The germline V gene has CDR1 MDHEN and CDR2 SYDVKM. In DNA form, the CDR3 reads TGTGCCAGCAGTCCGTTGACAGCCGTTAAGCCTGAAGCTTTCTTT. Translating it yields CASSPLTAVKPEAFF.

The chain uses TRBV19 and TRBJ2-3, with no clear D. Germline V gene lookup returns CDR1 LNHDA and CDR2 SQIVND (reference sequence). The CDR3 consists of 17 residues. V lost 1 base and J 3 bases, leaving 17 bases between the germline ends. This CDR3 is CASSIVPFTLETDTQYF. The CDR3 DNA reads TGTGCCAGTAGTATAGTCCCCTTCACACTCGAAACAGATACGCAGTATTTT.

The chain uses TRBV6-6 and TRBJ1-4; no firm D call. V was cut by 2 bases and J by 7 bases, with 14 bases left in between. The CDR3 has 15 residues. Germline CDR1 is MNHNY and CDR2 is SVGAGI (reference sequence). The CDR3 protein is CASSYEGRVSEKLFF. For the CDR3, the DNA is TGTGCCAGCAGTTACGAGGGCCGAGTAAGTGAAAAACTGTTTTTT.